Below, 20 T cell receptor beta chains from the same sample are listed, as sequenced in a study of OX40 agonist ivuxolimab in advanced cancers. Sequencing used immunoSEQ multiplex PCR; TCRdb keeps in-frame clones, though not all of them. The table shows about 94,000 clones, with 80% to 90% occurring only once. This specimen consisted of CD4+ or CD8+ T cells sorted from blood, obtained in a trial of the OX40 agonist ivuxolimab. Receptors were obtained from an adult with an advanced solid tumor such as melanoma, head and neck, liver or kidney cancer.

The gene calls are TRBV28 and TRBJ1-1; possibly TRBD1 for D (5 bases). Trimming removed 7 bases from V and 3 bases from J, with 21 bases in between. This CDR3 has 16 amino acids. Germline lookup yields CDR1 MDHEN and CDR2 SYDVKM. CDR3 region: CASTSHSRAGDTEAFF. The CDR3 coding sequence is TGTGCCAGCACCTCCCATTCCAGGGCGGGGGACACTGAAGCTTTCTTT.

The chain employs TRBV5-1 and TRBJ1-1; possibly TRBD1 for D (5 bases). There are 15 residues in the CDR3. Trimming pared 5 bases from V and 2 bases from J, leaving 16 bases between. Looked up from germline, CDR1 is SGHRS and CDR2 is YFSETQ. The CDR3 DNA follows: TGCGCCAGCAGGCGGACACTGAGCTCCAACACTGAAGCTTTCTTT. Protein product: CASRRTLSSNTEAFF.

The rearrangement uses TRBV6-6 and TRBJ1-2; D is perhaps TRBD1 (5 bases). Germline-derived CDR1 and CDR2 are MNHNY and SVGAGI (reference sequence). Trimming shortened V by 6 bases and J by 3 bases, and 8 bases separated the two germline ends. The CDR3 extends over 12 amino acids. CDR3 amino acids: CASSPGDYGYTF. Written as DNA, the CDR3 is TGTGCCAGCAGCCCGGGGGACTATGGCTACACCTTC.

This clone is a singleton in its sample. The chain joins TRBV23-1 to TRBJ2-1; 7 positions match TRBD2. TRBV23-1 is designated an ORF whose function remains uncertain. This CDR3 is built from 14 residues. The J segment lost 4 bases and the V segment lost 2 bases, leaving 2 bases of the junction unmatched. The CDR3 region is CASSQQRGYNEQFF. The CDR3 DNA reads as TGCGCCAGCAGTCAACAGCGGGGTTACAATGAGCAGTTCTTC.

The rearrangement joins TRBV5-1 to TRBJ1-1; D unclear. The V gene lost 3 bases and the J gene lost 1 base, with 7 bases spanning the gap. Germline assignment: CDR1 SGHRS and CDR2 YFSETQ. The CDR3 extends over 13 amino acids. CDR3 DNA sequence: TGCGCCAGCAGCTGGGAGCAGAACACTGAAGCTTTCTTT. Its translation: CASSWEQNTEAFF.

This chain uses TRBV5-1 with TRBJ1-3; unclear D gene. The CDR3 totals 15 residues. Trimming removed 6 bases at V and 0 bases at J, with 13 bases between. Germline values: CDR1 SGHRS, CDR2 YFSETQ. The CDR3 is CASTRDGNSGNTIYF. CDR3 nucleotides: TGCGCCAGCACCAGAGACGGTAACTCTGGAAACACCATATATTTT. The full variable domain, its missing parts supplied by reference TRBV5-1 and TRBJ1-3, is KAGVTQTPRYLIKTRGQQVTLSCSPISGHRSVSWYQQTPGQGLQFLFEYFSETQRNKGNFPGRFSGRQFSNSRSEMNVSTLELGDSALYLCASTRDGNSGNTIYFGEGSWLTVV.

This clone was seen once. This chain connects TRBV11-1 to TRBJ2-1, with TRBD1 matching over 7 bases. CDR3 length: 15 residues. Germline CDR1 reads SGHAT; CDR2 reads FQDESV (reference sequence). V was pared by 2 bases and J by 6 bases, with 7 bases of the junction left unmatched. The CDR3 DNA is TGTGCCAGCAGCTTAACGACAGGGAATGTCAATGAGCAGTTCTTC. Its protein is CASSLTTGNVNEQFF.

This clone was seen a few times. The chain is built from TRBV11-2 and TRBJ1-2; 7 bases map to TRBD1. Germline values: CDR1 SGHAT, CDR2 FQNNGV. CDR3 length: 12 amino acids. V shed 5 bases and J 4 bases; nucleotides not matched to a gene: 1. The chain's CDR3 is CASSRDSYGYTF. The DNA for the CDR3 is TGTGCCAGCAGCAGGGACAGCTATGGCTACACCTTC.

This clone was seen a single time. V is TRBV11-1 and J is TRBJ2-3, with 12 bases aligning to TRBD2. V lost 2 bases, J lost 3 bases, and 12 bases stayed unmatched. There are 19 residues in the CDR3. The germline CDR1 and CDR2 sequences are SGHAT and FQDESV (reference sequence). The CDR3 DNA reads as TGTGCCAGCAGCTTAACGACTAGCGGGGGACCCCGGCGTACAGATACGCAGTATTTT. Translation gives CASSLTTSGGPRRTDTQYF.

This chain links TRBV7-9 with TRBJ2-7, with 10 positions matching TRBD1. Germline loops: CDR1 SEHNR, CDR2 FQNEAQ (reference sequence). The trim removed 7 bases at V and 3 bases at J, leaving 3 bases unmatched. This CDR3 is built from 13 residues. The CDR3 DNA reads as TGTGCCAGCACCGGGACAGGGGTCTACGAGCAGTACTTC. This gives the protein CASTGTGVYEQYF.

The gene calls are TRBV6-5 and TRBJ2-7; D is possibly TRBD1 (6 bases). CDR3 length: 12 residues. Germline CDR1 is MNHEY and CDR2 is SVGAGI. Trimming removed 5 bases at V and 4 bases at J, with 9 bases between. The CDR3 protein is CASSTQGYEQYF. The CDR3 region has the DNA TGTGCCAGCAGTACACAGGGATACGAGCAGTACTTC.

The chain employs TRBV5-6 and TRBJ2-5, with 12 bases identical to TRBD2. This CDR3 comprises 16 residues. Per the germline V gene, CDR1 is SGHDT and CDR2 is YYEEEE. V was pared by 2 bases and J by 2 bases, with 4 bases of the junction left unmatched. This CDR3 reads CASSFGLAGIQETQYF. Written as DNA, the CDR3 is TGTGCCAGCAGCTTTGGACTAGCGGGGATACAAGAGACCCAGTACTTC.

The chain links TRBV5-1 to TRBJ2-1; 10 bases agree with TRBD1. The V segment lost 6 bases and the J segment 6 bases; nucleotides outside the gene matches: 6. CDR1 and CDR2 (germline): SGHRS, YFSETQ. This CDR3 has 14 amino acids. CDR3 DNA: TGCGCCAGCACCGGGACAGGGGTATCCAATGAGCAGTTCTTC. Residues: CASTGTGVSNEQFF.

The chain uses TRBV5-1 and TRBJ1-4; D unresolved. V lost 4 bases to trimming and J lost 2 bases, with 12 bases between them. Germline V lookup: CDR1 SGHRS, CDR2 YFSETQ. This CDR3 region has 15 residues. The CDR3: CASSLSPSTNEKLFF. For the CDR3, the DNA is TGCGCCAGCAGCCTGTCCCCCTCGACTAATGAAAAACTGTTTTTT.

The rearrangement links TRBV11-1 to TRBJ2-7, with 9 nucleotides matching TRBD1. The J segment lost 4 bases and the V segment lost 5 bases, leaving 9 bases of the junction unmatched. This CDR3 has 15 amino acids. From germline, CDR1 is SGHAT and CDR2 FQDESV (reference sequence). The CDR3 nucleotides read TGTGCCAGCAGCCCTGGACAGGGGACCGGGTACGAGCAGTACTTC. Its translation is CASSPGQGTGYEQYF.

The chain links TRBV19 to TRBJ1-5, with D tentatively TRBD1 (5 bases). V was clipped by 4 bases and J by 9 bases, with 13 bases between them. The CDR3 has 13 amino acids. From germline, CDR1 is LNHDA and CDR2 SQIVND (reference sequence). The CDR3 DNA is TGTGCCAGTAGTAACTACCAGGGTGCGCCCCAGCATTTT. This gives the protein CASSNYQGAPQHF.

The V call is TRBV25-1, the J call TRBJ2-3; TRBD1 might be the D (5 bases). Germline V gene lookup returns CDR1 MGHDK and CDR2 SYGVNS. V was pared by 4 bases and J by 0 bases, with 14 bases between. The CDR3 contains 16 residues. The CDR3 nucleotides are TGTGCCAGCAGTGCCCAACGACAGCTTAGCACAGATACGCAGTATTTT. Its protein is CASSAQRQLSTDTQYF.

The rearrangement uses TRBV5-5 and TRBJ2-2; TRBD1 or TRBD2 may be the D gene (5 bases each). The CDR3 runs 15 residues. V lost 1 base and J lost 6, with 13 bases in between. Germline CDR1 and CDR2: SGHKS and YYEKEE (reference sequence). The CDR3 region is CASSLWYGDAGELFF. CDR3 nucleotide sequence: TGTGCCAGCAGCTTGTGGTACGGGGACGCCGGGGAGCTGTTTTTT.

This chain connects TRBV6-5 to TRBJ2-7; D possibly matches TRBD1 or TRBD2 (5 bases each). Germline loops: CDR1 MNHEY, CDR2 SVGAGI. V was pared by 6 bases and J by 6 bases, with 18 bases between. The CDR3 has 14 residues. The CDR3 sequence: CASRLQVRVGEQYF. DNA for the CDR3: TGTGCCAGCAGGTTACAGGTGAGGGTCGGCGAGCAGTACTTC.

This chain uses TRBV5-4 with TRBJ2-7; 7 bases fit TRBD1. This CDR3 is built from 14 residues. CDR1 SGHNT and CDR2 YYREEE come from the germline V gene (reference sequence). V shed 4 bases and J 2 bases; nucleotides not matched to a gene: 6. CDR3 loop: CASSRGQMPYEQYF. CDR3 nucleotide sequence: TGTGCCAGCAGCCGGGGACAGATGCCCTACGAGCAGTACTTC.